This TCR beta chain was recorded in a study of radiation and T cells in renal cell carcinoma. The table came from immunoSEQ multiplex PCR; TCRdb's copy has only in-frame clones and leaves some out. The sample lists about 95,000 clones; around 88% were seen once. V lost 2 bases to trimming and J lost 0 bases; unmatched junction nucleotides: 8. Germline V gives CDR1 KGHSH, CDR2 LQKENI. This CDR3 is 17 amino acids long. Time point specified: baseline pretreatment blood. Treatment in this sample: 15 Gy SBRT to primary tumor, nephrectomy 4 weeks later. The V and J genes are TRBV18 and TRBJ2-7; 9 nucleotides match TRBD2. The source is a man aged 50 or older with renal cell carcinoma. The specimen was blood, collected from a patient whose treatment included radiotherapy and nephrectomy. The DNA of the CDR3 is TGTGCCAGCTCACCAGAAGGAGCGGGGGGTAGCTCCTACGAGCAGTACTTC. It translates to CASSPEGAGGSSYEQYF.